A single sample gave rise to the 16 T cell receptor beta chains below, sequenced in a study of T cell responses to AZD1222 COVID-19 vaccine. TCRdb keeps only in-frame clones here, not all; method: immunoSEQ multiplex PCR. The sample has roughly 120,000 clones, over 85% seen once. This specimen was peripheral blood, taken on day 0 of AZD1222 vaccination. The receptors shown here come from an adult in good health.

This clone was counted a few times. The rearrangement uses TRBV2 and TRBJ2-5; 9 bases fit TRBD2. The V and J ends lost 11 bases and 5 bases, in that order; junction bases with no gene match: 15. This CDR3 is 15 amino acids long. Germline V CDR1 and CDR2: SNHLY, FYNNEI. The CDR3 loop reads CASKRTSAARETQYF. The CDR3 DNA sequence: TGTGCCTCTAAGCGGACTAGCGCCGCAAGGGAGACCCAGTACTTC.

The genes are TRBV6-6 and TRBJ1-6; TRBD1 might be the D (5 bases). Germline V gene lookup returns CDR1 MNHNY and CDR2 SVGAGI (reference sequence). CDR3 length: 15 amino acids. Trimming stripped 2 bases from V and 5 bases from J, with 10 bases between. CDR3 sequence reads: CASSYGQGHNSPLHF. The CDR3, as DNA: TGTGCCAGCAGTTACGGCCAGGGCCATAATTCACCCCTCCACTTT.

The V call is TRBV9, the J call TRBJ2-7; 7 positions agree with TRBD2. V trimming: 2 bases; J trimming: 3 bases; junction bases outside the gene matches: 5. There are 14 residues in the CDR3. Germline V gives CDR1 SGDLS, CDR2 YYNGEE. This CDR3 reads CASSVSGGGYEQYF. The CDR3 DNA is TGTGCCAGCAGCGTGTCGGGGGGAGGCTACGAGCAGTACTTC.

The rearrangement joins TRBV5-1 to TRBJ2-7; D call uncertain. Per the germline V gene, CDR1 is SGHRS and CDR2 is YFSETQ. Trimming took off 4 bases at V and 3 bases at J, with 5 bases between the two ends. The CDR3 has 11 residues. The CDR3 DNA reads as TGCGCCAGCAGCGACGACTACGAGCAGTACTTC. Its translation is CASSDDYEQYF.

The J gene is TRBJ2-5, the V gene TRBV5-1; D remains ambiguous. CDR3 length equals 13 residues. V was trimmed by 6 bases and J by 4 bases, leaving 13 bases between them. Germline CDR1 and CDR2: SGHRS and YFSETQ. The chain's CDR3 is CASTTHLGETQYF. The CDR3 DNA sequence: TGCGCCAGCACCACACACCTGGGAGAGACCCAGTACTTC.

The chain uses TRBV2 and TRBJ2-1; D remains unclear. This CDR3 spans 15 amino acids. V was shortened by 4 bases and J by 2 bases, with 12 bases between the two germline ends. CDR1 SNHLY and CDR2 FYNNEI come from the germline V gene. This chain's CDR3 is CASSGSLKTYNEQFF. CDR3 DNA sequence: TGTGCCAGCAGTGGGTCGCTAAAAACCTACAATGAGCAGTTCTTC.

The CDR3 loop reads CAWSWTGRTEAFF. The CDR3 coding sequence is TGTGCCTGGAGCTGGACAGGGAGGACTGAAGCTTTCTTT. The rearrangement links TRBV30 to TRBJ1-1; TRBD1 agrees at 8 bases. Germline V gene data show CDR1 as GTSNPN and CDR2 as SVGIG (reference sequence). With 3 bases clipped from V and 5 bases from J, the junction kept 5 bases outside the gene matches. The CDR3 consists of 13 residues.

The CDR3 loop is CASSSRLSYNEQFF. The CDR3 DNA is TGCGCCAGCAGCTCCCGGCTCTCCTACAATGAGCAGTTCTTC. J is TRBJ2-1 and V is TRBV5-1; D unresolved. CDR1 and CDR2 (germline): SGHRS, YFSETQ. Deletions cut 3 bases from V and 0 bases from J, with 7 bases between. The CDR3 is 14 residues long.

V is TRBV9 and J is TRBJ2-3; 7 bases are a match to TRBD2. The CDR3 covers 16 residues. Trimming at V came to 0 bases and at J to 0 bases, leaving 4 bases not matched to a gene. In germline, CDR1 is SGDLS, CDR2 YYNGEE. The CDR3 nucleotides are TGTGCCAGCAGCGTAGATAGCGGGTCTAGCACAGATACGCAGTATTTT. Translating it yields CASSVDSGSSTDTQYF. The full variable domain, with the rest looked up from reference TRBV9 and TRBJ2-3, is DSGVTQTPKHLITATGQRVTLRCSPRSGDLSVYWYQQSLDQGLQFLIQYYNGEERAKGNILERFSAQQFPDLHSELNLSSLELGDSALYFCASSVDSGSSTDTQYFGPGTRLTVL.

The chain carries TRBV28 and TRBJ1-5; TRBD1 might be the D (5 bases). The germline CDR1 and CDR2 sequences are MDHEN and SYDVKM. The CDR3 loop spans 15 amino acids. V lost 7 bases and J lost 7, with 20 bases in between. CDR3 nucleotides: TGTGCCAGCATTAAGGGGCCGGAACGGTGGCAGCCCCAGCATTTT. This codes for CASIKGPERWQPQHF.

The chain combines TRBV24-1 with TRBJ1-2; D unclear. V was shortened by 4 bases and J by 7 bases, with 18 bases between the two germline ends. This CDR3 has 15 amino acids. CDR1 is KGHDR and CDR2 is SFDVKD in the germline V gene. Written as DNA, the CDR3 is TGTGCCACCAGTGACCCACGAGTGGGCCTAGGTGGCTACACCTTC. It is translated as CATSDPRVGLGGYTF.

This sequence joins TRBV19 and TRBJ2-1; D might be TRBD1 or TRBD2, each matching 6 bases. V lost 4 bases, J lost 2 bases, and 15 bases lay in between. The germline gives CDR1 LNHDA, CDR2 SQIVND (reference sequence). The CDR3 spans 16 residues. The CDR3 sequence is CASSKGRQGPYNEQFF. The DNA for the CDR3 is TGTGCCAGTAGTAAAGGGAGGCAGGGGCCCTACAATGAGCAGTTCTTC.

The V and J genes are TRBV2 and TRBJ2-3, with 9 positions matching TRBD2. From germline, CDR1 is SNHLY and CDR2 FYNNEI. J was trimmed by 2 bases and V by 10 bases; bases with no gene match: 10. This CDR3 has 15 residues. CDR3 residues: CANRGSSGATDTQYF. The CDR3 nucleotides read TGTGCCAACCGCGGCTCTAGCGGGGCCACAGATACGCAGTATTTT.

The CDR3 is CASSKTGTPNEKLFF. The CDR3 DNA is TGTGCCAGCAGCAAAACCGGGACACCTAATGAAAAACTGTTTTTT. This rearrangement joins TRBV7-2 to TRBJ1-4, with a possible D match to TRBD1 (6 bases). The CDR3 is 15 amino acids. Germline CDR1 and CDR2: SGHTA and FQGNSA. Trimming removed 5 bases at V and 3 bases at J, with 13 bases between.

V usage is TRBV24-1 and J usage is TRBJ2-5; 9 bases are a match to TRBD2. The CDR3 sequence is 13 residues long. The J segment lost 5 bases and the V segment lost 10 bases, leaving 7 bases of the junction unmatched. Germline CDR1 and CDR2: KGHDR and SFDVKD. CDR3 sequence reads: CATSSGRTETQYF. In DNA form, the CDR3 reads TGTGCCACGAGTAGCGGGAGAACGGAGACCCAGTACTTC.

This chain connects TRBV5-1 to TRBJ1-2; 7 bases line up with TRBD1. Germline V lookup: CDR1 SGHRS, CDR2 YFSETQ. The CDR3 sequence is 14 residues long. V was pared by 4 bases and J by 6 bases, with 9 bases of the junction left unmatched. CDR3 DNA sequence: TGCGCCAGCAGCGCTGTCCTCAGGGGGGATGGCTACACCTTC. Translated: CASSAVLRGDGYTF.